The clone carrying this T cell receptor (beta chain) has at least ten counts. Its antigen is unidentified. A single record per CDR3 protein comes from TCRdb applying MiXCR to the reads. The data contain some 320,000 distinct CDR3 sequences, more than 8% of them singletons. The sample originates from a study of T cell repertoires in cytomegalovirus infection. For the study at large: Both CMV infection and a matching HLA type were indicated by public TCR beta signatures.

General study points: CMV-specific HLA-C-restricted TCR beta clonotypes dominated the ex vivo response.

The CDR3 has 17 residues. Germline-derived CDR1 and CDR2 are SGHDN and FVKESK. V was pared by 3 bases and J by 4 bases, with 21 bases between. Material: PBMCs. This TCR derives from a human donor in good health (CMV status not recorded). Some clones in this sample may be carry-over from other donors' samples. J is TRBJ1-2 and V is TRBV14; the D gene is possibly TRBD1 (6 bases). CDR3 residues: CASSHSRSGARLYGYTF. The CDR3 DNA sequence: TGTGCCAGCAGCCACTCGCGGTCGGGGGCGCGTCTCTATGGCTACACCTTC. Full variable domain (remainder filled in from reference TRBV14 and TRBJ1-2): EAGVTQFPSHSVIEKGQTVTLRCDPISGHDNLYWYRRVMGKEIKFLLHFVKESKQDESGMPNNRFLAERTGGTYSTLKVQPAELEDSGVYFCASSHSRSGARLYGYTFGSGTRLTVV.